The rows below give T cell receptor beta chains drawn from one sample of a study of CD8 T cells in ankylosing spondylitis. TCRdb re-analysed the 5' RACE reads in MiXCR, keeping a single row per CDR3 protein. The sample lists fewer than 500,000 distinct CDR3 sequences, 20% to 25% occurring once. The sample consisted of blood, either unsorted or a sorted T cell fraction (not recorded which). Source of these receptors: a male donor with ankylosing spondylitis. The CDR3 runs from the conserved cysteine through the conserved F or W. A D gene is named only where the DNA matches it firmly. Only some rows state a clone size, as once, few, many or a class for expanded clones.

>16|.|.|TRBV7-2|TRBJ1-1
CASSFVRGWGNTEAFF
TGTGCCAGCAGCTTTGTCCGGGGTTGGGGAAACACTGAAGCTTTCTTT
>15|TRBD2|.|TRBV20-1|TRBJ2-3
CSASRPSGRTDTQYF
TGCAGTGCTAGCCGTCCTAGCGGGAGGACAGATACGCAGTATTTT
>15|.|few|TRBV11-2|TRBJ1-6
CASSSSRAVNSPLHF
TGTGCCAGCAGCTCCTCCAGGGCCGTTAATTCACCCCTCCACTTT
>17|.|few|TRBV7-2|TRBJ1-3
CASSSSPLTITGNTIYF
TGTGCCAGCAGCTCCAGCCCTCTCACAATAACTGGAAACACCATATATTTT
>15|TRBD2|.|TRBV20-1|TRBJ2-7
CSAKRGLAGGYEQYF
TGCAGTGCTAAAAGAGGGCTAGCGGGAGGCTACGAGCAGTACTTC
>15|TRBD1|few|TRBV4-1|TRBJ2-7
CASSQDRDSSYEQYF
TGCGCCAGCAGCCAAGATCGGGACAGTTCCTACGAGCAGTACTTC
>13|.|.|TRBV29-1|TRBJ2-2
CSGGQLNTGELFF
TGCAGCGGAGGACAGTTAAACACCGGGGAGCTGTTTTTT
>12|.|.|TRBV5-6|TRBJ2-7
CASGQGFYEQYF
TGTGCCAGCGGCCAGGGGTTCTACGAGCAGTACTTC
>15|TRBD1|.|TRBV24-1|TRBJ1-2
CATSDDNRGNYGYTF
TGTGCCACCAGTGATGACAACAGGGGGAACTATGGCTACACCTTC
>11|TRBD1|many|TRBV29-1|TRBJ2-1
CSGGQNNEQFF
TGCAGCGGGGGACAGAACAATGAGCAGTTCTTC
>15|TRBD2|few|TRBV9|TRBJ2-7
CASSVRAGGTVEQYF
TGTGCCAGCAGCGTAAGGGCGGGAGGGACGGTTGAGCAGTACTTC
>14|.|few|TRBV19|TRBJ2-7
CASRRQATAYEQYF
TGTGCCAGTCGAAGACAGGCCACGGCCTACGAGCAGTACTTC
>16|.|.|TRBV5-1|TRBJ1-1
CASSWTPDSGNTEAFF
TGCGCCAGCAGTTGGACCCCCGATTCGGGGAACACTGAAGCTTTCTTT
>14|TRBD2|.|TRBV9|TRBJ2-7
CASSAGLAGDEQYF
TGTGCCAGCAGCGCGGGACTAGCGGGAGACGAGCAGTACTTC
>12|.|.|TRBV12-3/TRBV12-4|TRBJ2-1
CASSFPINEQFF
TGTGCCAGCAGTTTTCCAATAAATGAGCAGTTCTTC
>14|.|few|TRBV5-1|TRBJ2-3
CASSLVQGKDTQYF
TGCGCCAGCAGCTTGGTTCAGGGGAAAGATACGCAGTATTTT
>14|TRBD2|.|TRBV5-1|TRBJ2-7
CASSSGLGLAEQYF
TGCGCCAGCAGCTCGGGACTAGGCTTGGCCGAGCAGTACTTC
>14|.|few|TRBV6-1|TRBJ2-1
CASSKSPPEAEQFF
TGTGCCAGCAGCAAAAGCCCTCCCGAGGCTGAGCAGTTCTTC
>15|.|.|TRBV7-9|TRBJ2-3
CASSRWAGSTDTQYF
TGTGCCAGCAGCAGATGGGCGGGTAGCACAGATACGCAGTATTTT
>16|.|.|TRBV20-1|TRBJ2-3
CSARTPGGGGTDTQYF
TGCAGTGCTAGGACACCAGGAGGGGGCGGCACAGATACGCAGTATTTT
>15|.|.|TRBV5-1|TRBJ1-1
CASNVGGAMNTEAFF
TGCGCCAGCAACGTGGGAGGGGCTATGAACACTGAAGCTTTCTTT
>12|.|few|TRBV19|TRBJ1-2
CASSQVGYGYTF
TGTGCCAGTAGTCAGGTCGGCTATGGCTACACCTTC
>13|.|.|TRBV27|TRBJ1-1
CASSFTYNTEAFF
TGTGCCAGCAGTTTCACATATAACACTGAAGCTTTCTTT
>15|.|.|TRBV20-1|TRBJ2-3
CSAGFRDTSTDTQYF
TGCAGTGCTGGATTCCGAGACACTAGCACAGATACGCAGTATTTT
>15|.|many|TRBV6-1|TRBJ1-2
CASSPAVPGGYGYTF
TGTGCCAGCAGTCCCGCCGTCCCGGGGGGGTATGGCTACACCTTC
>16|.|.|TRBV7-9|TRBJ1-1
CASSLVSGEGRTEAFF
TGTGCCAGCAGCTTAGTTTCTGGGGAGGGGAGGACTGAAGCTTTCTTT
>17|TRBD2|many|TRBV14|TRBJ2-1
CASSPTPSGPSYNEQFF
TGTGCCAGCAGCCCTACCCCTAGCGGACCGTCCTACAATGAGCAGTTCTTC
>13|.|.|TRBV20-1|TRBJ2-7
CSAKGGPGGEQYF
TGCAGTGCCAAGGGGGGACCAGGAGGGGAGCAGTACTTC
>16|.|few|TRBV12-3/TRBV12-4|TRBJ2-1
CASSFLGGGRRNEQFF
TGTGCCAGCAGTTTTCTAGGGGGGGGGCGTAGGAATGAGCAGTTCTTC
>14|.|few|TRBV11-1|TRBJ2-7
CASSLDGDSYEQYF
TGTGCCAGCAGCTTAGACGGGGACTCCTACGAGCAGTACTTC
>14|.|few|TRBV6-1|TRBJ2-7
CASSRDPLSYEQYF
TGTGCCAGCAGCCGGGACCCATTATCCTACGAGCAGTACTTC
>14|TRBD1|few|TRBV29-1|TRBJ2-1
CSVVRDRGDNEQFF
TGCAGCGTGGTCCGGGACAGGGGGGACAATGAGCAGTTCTTC
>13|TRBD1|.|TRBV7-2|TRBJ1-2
CASSPTGAYGYTF
TGTGCCAGCAGTCCGACAGGGGCCTATGGCTACACCTTC
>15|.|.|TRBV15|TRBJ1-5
CATSRDAVSNQPQHF
TGTGCCACCAGCAGAGATGCTGTGAGCAATCAGCCCCAGCATTTT
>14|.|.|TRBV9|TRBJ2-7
CASSVAGGTDEQYF
TGTGCCAGCAGCGTAGCAGGAGGGACCGACGAGCAGTACTTC
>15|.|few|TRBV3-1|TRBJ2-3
CASSQVPIFTDTQYF
TGTGCCAGCAGCCAAGTACCGATATTCACAGATACGCAGTATTTT
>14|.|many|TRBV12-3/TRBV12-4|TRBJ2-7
CASSLVRDSYEQYF
TGTGCCAGCAGTTTAGTCAGGGACTCCTACGAGCAGTACTTC
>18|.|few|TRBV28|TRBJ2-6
CASRIPGTPVSGANVLTF
TGTGCCAGCAGGATTCCCGGGACACCTGTCTCTGGGGCCAACGTCCTGACTTTC
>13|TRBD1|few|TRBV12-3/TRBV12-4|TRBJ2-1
CASSTDRGNEQFF
TGTGCCAGCAGCACAGACAGGGGGAATGAGCAGTTCTTC
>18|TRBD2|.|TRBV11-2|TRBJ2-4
CASSPRTSGLLAKNIQYF
TGTGCCAGCAGCCCCCGGACTAGCGGGCTGCTAGCCAAAAACATTCAGTACTTC
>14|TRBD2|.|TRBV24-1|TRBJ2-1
CATASGGGYNEQFF
TGTGCCACCGCCTCTGGCGGGGGCTACAATGAGCAGTTCTTC
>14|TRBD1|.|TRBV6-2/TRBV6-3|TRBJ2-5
CASSQDRPGETQYF
TGTGCCAGCAGCCAGGACAGGCCGGGAGAGACCCAGTACTTC
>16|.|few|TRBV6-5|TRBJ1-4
CASSYVREQGNEKLFF
TGTGCCAGCAGTTACGTACGGGAACAGGGTAATGAAAAACTGTTTTTT
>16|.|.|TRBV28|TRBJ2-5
CASSFQSGGEQETQYF
TGTGCCAGCAGTTTTCAGAGCGGAGGGGAGCAAGAGACCCAGTACTTC